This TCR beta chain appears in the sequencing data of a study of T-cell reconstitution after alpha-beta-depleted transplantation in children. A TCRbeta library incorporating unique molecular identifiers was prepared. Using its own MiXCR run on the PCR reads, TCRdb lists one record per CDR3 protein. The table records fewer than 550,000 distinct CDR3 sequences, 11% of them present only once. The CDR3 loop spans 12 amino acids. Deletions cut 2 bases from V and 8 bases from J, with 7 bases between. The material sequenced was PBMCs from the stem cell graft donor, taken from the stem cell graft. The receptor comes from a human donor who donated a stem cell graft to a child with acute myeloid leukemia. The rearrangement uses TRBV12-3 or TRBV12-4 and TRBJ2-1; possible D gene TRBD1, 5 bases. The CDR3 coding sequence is TGTGCCAGCAGTTTACAAGGGGATGAGCAGTTCTTC. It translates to CASSLQGDEQFF.